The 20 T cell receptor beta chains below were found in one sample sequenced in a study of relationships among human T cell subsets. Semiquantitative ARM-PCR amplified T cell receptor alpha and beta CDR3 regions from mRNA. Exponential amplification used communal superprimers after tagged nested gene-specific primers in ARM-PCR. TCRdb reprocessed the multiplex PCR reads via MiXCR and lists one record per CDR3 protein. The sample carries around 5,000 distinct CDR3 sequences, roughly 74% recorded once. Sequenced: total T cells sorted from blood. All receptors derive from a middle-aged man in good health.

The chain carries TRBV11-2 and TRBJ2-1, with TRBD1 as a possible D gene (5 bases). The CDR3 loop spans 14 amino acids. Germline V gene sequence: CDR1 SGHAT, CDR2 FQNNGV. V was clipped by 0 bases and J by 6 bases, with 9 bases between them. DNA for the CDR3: TGTGCCAGCAGCTTAGATGGGGCTGGCAATGAGCAGTTCTTC. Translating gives CASSLDGAGNEQFF. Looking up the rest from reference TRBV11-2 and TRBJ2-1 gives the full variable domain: EAGVAQSPRYKIIEKRQSVAFWCNPISGHATLYWYQQILGQGPKLLIQFQNNGVVDDSQLPKDRFSAERLKGVDSTLKIQPAKLEDSAVYLCASSLDGAGNEQFFGPGTRLTVL.

CDR3 nucleotide sequence: TGTGCCAGCAGCTTAAGGGGGACTAGCGGGAGCACAGATACGCAGTATTTT. Protein sequence: CASSLRGTSGSTDTQYF. This chain joins TRBV7-3 and TRBJ2-3; 12 nucleotides agree with TRBD2. This CDR3 comprises 17 residues. The V gene end was trimmed by 1 base and the J gene end by 0 bases; junction bases not matched to a gene: 2. Germline CDR1 and CDR2: SGHTA and FQGTGA.

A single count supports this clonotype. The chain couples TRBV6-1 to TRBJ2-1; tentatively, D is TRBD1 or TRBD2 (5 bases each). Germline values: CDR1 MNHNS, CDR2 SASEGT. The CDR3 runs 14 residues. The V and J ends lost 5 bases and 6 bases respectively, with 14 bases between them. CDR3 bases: TGTGCCAGCAGTTGGCAGAGGGGTATCAATGAGCAGTTCTTC. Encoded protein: CASSWQRGINEQFF.

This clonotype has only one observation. This CDR3 reads CASSLPLGHAGETQYF. CDR3 in DNA: TGCGCCAGCAGCTTGCCCTTAGGACACGCCGGAGAGACCCAGTACTTC. This rearrangement joins TRBV5-1 to TRBJ2-5, with D maybe TRBD1 (5 bases). The germline gives CDR1 SGHRS, CDR2 YFSETQ. The V gene lost 1 base and the J gene lost 4 bases, with 17 bases spanning the gap. The CDR3 sequence is 16 residues long.

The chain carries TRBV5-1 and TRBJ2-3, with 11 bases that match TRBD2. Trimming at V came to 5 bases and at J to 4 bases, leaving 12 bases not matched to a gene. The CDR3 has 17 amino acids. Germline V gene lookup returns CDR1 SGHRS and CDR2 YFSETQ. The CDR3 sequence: CASSLSGTSGRADTQYF. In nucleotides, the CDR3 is TGCGCCAGCAGTCTGAGCGGGACTAGCGGCCGCGCAGATACGCAGTATTTT.

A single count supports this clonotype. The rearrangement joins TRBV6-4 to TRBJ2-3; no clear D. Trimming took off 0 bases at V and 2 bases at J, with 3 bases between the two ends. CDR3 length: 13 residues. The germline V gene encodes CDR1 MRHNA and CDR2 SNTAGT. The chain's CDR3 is CASSDSDTDTQYF. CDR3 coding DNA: TGTGCCAGCAGTGACTCAGACACAGATACGCAGTATTTT.

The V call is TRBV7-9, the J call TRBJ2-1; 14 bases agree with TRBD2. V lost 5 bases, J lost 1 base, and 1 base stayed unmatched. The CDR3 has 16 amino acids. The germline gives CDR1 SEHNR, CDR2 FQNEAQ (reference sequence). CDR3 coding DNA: TGTGCCAGCAGCCGGACTAGCGGGAGGTCCTACAATGAGCAGTTCTTC. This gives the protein CASSRTSGRSYNEQFF. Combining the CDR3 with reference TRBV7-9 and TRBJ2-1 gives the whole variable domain DTGVSQNPRHKITKRGQNVTFRCDPISEHNRLYWYRQTLGQGPEFLTYFQNEAQLEKSRLLSDRFSAERPKGSFSTLEIQRTEQGDSAMYLCASSRTSGRSYNEQFFGPGTRLTVL.

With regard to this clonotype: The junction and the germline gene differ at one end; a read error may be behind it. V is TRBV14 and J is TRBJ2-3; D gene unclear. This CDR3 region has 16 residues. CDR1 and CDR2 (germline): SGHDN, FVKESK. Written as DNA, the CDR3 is TGTGCCAGCAGCATCCGGACGGCGGTGAGCACAGATACGCCGTATTTT. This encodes CASSIRTAVSTDTPYF. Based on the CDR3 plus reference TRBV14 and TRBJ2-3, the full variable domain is EAGVTQFPSHSVIEKGQTVTLRCDPISGHDNLYWYRRVMGKEIKFLLHFVKESKQDESGMPNNRFLAERTGGTYSTLKVQPAELEDSGVYFCASSIRTAVSTDTPYFGPGTRLTVL.

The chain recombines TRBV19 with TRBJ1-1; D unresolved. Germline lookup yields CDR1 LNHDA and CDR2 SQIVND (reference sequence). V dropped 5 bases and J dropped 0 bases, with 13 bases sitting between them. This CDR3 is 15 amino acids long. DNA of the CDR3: TGTGCCAGTAGTTCTTTTGGACGGGTGAACACTGAAGCTTTCTTT. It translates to CASSSFGRVNTEAFF.

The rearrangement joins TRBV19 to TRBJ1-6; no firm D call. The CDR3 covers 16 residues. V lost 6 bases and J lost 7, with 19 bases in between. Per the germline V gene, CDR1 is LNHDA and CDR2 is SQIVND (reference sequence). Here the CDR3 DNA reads TGTGCCAGTAGCCAGACGGAGCAGCCCAGGAATTCACCCCTCCACTTT. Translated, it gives CASSQTEQPRNSPLHF.

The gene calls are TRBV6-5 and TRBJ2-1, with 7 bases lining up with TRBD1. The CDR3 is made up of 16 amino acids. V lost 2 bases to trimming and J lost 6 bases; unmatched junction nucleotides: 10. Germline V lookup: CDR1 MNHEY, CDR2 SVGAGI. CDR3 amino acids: CASSYQTGLIVNEQFF. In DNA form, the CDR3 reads TGTGCCAGCAGTTACCAGACAGGGTTGATAGTCAATGAGCAGTTCTTC.

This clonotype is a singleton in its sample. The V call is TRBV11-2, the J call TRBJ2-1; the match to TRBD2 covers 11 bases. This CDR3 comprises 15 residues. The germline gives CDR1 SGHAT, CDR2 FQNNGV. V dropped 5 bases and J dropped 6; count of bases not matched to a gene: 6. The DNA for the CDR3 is TGTGCCAGCAGCCCGACTAGCGGGGCCTCCAATGAGCAGTTCTTC. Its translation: CASSPTSGASNEQFF.

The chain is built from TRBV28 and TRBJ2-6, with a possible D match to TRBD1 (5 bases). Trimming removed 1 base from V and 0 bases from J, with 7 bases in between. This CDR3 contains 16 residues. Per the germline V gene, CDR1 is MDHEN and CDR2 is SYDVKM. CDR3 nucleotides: TGTGCCAGCAGTTTATTGACAGACTCTGGGGCCAACGTCCTGACTTTC. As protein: CASSLLTDSGANVLTF.

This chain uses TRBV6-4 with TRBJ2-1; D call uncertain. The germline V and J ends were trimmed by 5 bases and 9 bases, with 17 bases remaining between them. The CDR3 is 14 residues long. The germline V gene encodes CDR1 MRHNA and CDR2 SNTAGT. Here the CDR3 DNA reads TGTGCCAGCAGTTTCAATCGGCTACCCGGTGAGCAGTTCTTC. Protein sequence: CASSFNRLPGEQFF.

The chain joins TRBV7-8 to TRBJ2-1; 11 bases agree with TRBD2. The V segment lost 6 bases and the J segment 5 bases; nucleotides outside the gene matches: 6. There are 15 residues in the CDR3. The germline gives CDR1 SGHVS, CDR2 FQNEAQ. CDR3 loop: CASRSGTSGHNEQFF. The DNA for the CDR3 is TGTGCCAGCAGGTCCGGGACTAGCGGCCACAATGAGCAGTTCTTC.

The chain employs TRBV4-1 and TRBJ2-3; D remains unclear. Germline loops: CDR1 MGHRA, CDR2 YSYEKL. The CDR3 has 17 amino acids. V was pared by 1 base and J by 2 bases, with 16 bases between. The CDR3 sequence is CASSQGARQRLTDTQYF. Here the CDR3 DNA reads TGCGCCAGCAGCCAAGGGGCTCGCCAAAGACTCACAGATACGCAGTATTTT.

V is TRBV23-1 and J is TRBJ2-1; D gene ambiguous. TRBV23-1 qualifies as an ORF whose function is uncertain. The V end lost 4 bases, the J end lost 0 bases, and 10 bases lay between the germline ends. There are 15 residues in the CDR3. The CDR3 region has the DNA TGCGCCAGCAGTCGAGGACGCAGCTCCTACAATGAGCAGTTCTTC. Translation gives CASSRGRSSYNEQFF.

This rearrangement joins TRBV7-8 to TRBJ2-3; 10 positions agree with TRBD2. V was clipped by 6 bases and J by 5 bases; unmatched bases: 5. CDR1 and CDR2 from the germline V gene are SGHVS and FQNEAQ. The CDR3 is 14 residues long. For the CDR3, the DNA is TGTGCCAGCAGTTATCTAGCGGGGGTAGATACGCAGTATTTT. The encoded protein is CASSYLAGVDTQYF.

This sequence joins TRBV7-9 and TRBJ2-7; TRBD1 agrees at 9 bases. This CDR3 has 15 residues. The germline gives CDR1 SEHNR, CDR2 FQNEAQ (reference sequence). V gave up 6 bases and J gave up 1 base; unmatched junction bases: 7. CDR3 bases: TGTGCCAGCAGTCGTGACAGGGGGGTTTCCTACGAGCAGTACTTC. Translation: CASSRDRGVSYEQYF. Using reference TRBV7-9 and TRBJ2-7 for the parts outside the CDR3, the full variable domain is DTGVSQNPRHKITKRGQNVTFRCDPISEHNRLYWYRQTLGQGPEFLTYFQNEAQLEKSRLLSDRFSAERPKGSFSTLEIQRTEQGDSAMYLCASSRDRGVSYEQYFGPGTRLTVT.

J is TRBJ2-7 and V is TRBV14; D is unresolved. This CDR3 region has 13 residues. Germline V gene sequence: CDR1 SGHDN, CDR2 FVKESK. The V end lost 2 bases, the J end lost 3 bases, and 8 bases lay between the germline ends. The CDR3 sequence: CASSQPQSYEQYF. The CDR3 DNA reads TGTGCCAGCAGCCAACCACAAAGCTACGAGCAGTACTTC.